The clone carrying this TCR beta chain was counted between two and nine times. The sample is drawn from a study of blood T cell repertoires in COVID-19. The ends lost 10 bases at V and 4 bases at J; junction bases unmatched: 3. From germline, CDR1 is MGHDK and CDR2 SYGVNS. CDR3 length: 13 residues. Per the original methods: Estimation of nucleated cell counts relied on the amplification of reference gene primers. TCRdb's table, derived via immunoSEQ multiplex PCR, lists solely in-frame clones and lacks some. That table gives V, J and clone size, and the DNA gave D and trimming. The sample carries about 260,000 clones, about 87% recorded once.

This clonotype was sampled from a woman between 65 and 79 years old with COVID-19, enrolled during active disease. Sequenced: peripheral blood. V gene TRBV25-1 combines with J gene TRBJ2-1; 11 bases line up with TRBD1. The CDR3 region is CATRDRGYNEQFF. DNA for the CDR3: TGTGCCACTAGGGACAGGGGGTACAATGAGCAGTTCTTC.